This TCR beta chain was captured by sequencing in a study of response to subunit inactivated influenza vaccine. Study-wide results and caveats: Seasonal influenza vaccination, on each occasion, was suggested by the authors to recruit few new T cells.

This clonotype was observed a few times. Its cognate antigen is unknown. From the RT-PCR reads, TCRdb called clonotypes with MiXCR, one entry per CDR3 protein. The profile covers over 150,000 distinct CDR3 sequences, with approximately 11% appearing a single time and 9.5% to 15% taken by the ten largest. This clonotype was obtained from a man in his forties or fifties who received an inactivated influenza vaccine. The sample in question was non-naive T cells sorted from PBMCs, obtained roughly 47 days after vaccination.

The CDR3 region is CASSFLSGRGDNEQFF. CDR3 bases: TGTGCCAGCAGCTTCTTGAGCGGGAGAGGCGACAATGAGCAGTTCTTC. The V call is TRBV7-9, the J call TRBJ2-1; 8 positions match TRBD2. Unmatched junction bases numbered 9, after V lost 3 bases and J lost 5 bases. Germline V CDR1 and CDR2: SEHNR, FQNEAQ (reference sequence). The CDR3 extends over 16 amino acids.